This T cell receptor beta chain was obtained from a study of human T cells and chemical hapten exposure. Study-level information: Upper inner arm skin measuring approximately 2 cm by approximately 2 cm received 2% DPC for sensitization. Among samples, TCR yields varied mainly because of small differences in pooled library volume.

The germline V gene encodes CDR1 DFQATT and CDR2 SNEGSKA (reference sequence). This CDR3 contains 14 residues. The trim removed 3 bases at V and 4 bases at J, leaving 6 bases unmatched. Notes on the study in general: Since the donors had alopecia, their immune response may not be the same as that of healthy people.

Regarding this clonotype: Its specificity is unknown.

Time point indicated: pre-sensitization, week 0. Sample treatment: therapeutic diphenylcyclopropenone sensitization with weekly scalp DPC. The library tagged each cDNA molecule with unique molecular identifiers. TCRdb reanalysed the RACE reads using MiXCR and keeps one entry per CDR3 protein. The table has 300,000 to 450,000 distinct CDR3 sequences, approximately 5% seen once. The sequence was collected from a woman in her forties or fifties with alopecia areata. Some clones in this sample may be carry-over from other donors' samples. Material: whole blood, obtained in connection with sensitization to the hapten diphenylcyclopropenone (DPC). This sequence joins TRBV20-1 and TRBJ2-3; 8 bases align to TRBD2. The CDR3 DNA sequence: TGCAGTGCTAGCGGGAGGGGAAGGGCAGATACGCAGTATTTT. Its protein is CSASGRGRADTQYF.